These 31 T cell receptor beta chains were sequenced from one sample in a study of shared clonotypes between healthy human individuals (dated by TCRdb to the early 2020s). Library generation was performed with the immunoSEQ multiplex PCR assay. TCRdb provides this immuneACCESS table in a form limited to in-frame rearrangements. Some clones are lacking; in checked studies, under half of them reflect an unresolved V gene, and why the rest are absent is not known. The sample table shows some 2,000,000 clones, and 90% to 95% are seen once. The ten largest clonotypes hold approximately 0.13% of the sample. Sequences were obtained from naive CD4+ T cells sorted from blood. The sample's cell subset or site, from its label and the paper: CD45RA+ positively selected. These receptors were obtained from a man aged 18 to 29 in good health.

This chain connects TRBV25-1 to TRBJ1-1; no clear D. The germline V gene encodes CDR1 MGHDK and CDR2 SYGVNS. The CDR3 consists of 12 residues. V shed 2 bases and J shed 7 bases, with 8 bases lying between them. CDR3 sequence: CASSEGVDEAFF. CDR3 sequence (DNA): TGTGCCAGCAGTGAAGGGGTGGATGAAGCTTTCTTT.

The CDR3: CASSGSGKGHYEQYF. In DNA, the CDR3 is TGTGCCAGCTCAGGAAGCGGGAAAGGTCACTACGAGCAGTACTTC. V usage is TRBV18 and J usage is TRBJ2-7, with 7 bases fitting TRBD2. Germline loops: CDR1 KGHSH, CDR2 LQKENI. V lost 5 bases and J lost 3; bases outside the gene matches: 10. This CDR3 comprises 15 residues.

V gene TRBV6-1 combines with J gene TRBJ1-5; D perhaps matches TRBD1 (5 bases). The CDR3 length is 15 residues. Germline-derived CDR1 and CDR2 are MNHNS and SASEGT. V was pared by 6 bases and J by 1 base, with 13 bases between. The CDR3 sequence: CASRTLDNSNQPQHF. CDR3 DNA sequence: TGTGCCAGCAGAACCCTGGACAACAGCAATCAGCCCCAGCATTTT.

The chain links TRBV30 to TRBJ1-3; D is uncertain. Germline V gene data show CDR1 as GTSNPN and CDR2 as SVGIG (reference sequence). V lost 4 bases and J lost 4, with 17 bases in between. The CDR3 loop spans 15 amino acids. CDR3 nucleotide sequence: TGTGCCTGGATAAAAAGAGCTTTGCCCGGAAACACCATATATTTT. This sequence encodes CAWIKRALPGNTIYF.

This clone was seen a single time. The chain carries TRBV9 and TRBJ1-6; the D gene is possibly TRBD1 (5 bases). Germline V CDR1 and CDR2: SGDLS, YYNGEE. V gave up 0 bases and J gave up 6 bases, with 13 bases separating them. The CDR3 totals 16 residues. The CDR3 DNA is TGTGCCAGCAGCGTAGGATTTGAGGGGTCTAATTCACCCCTCCACTTT. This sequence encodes CASSVGFEGSNSPLHF.

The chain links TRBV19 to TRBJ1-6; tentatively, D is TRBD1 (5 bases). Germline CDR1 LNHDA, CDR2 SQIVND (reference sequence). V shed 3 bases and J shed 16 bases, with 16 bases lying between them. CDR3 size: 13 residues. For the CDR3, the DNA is TGTGCCAGTAGTATCGAACCCTGGGGCCTACTCCACTTT. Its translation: CASSIEPWGLLHF.

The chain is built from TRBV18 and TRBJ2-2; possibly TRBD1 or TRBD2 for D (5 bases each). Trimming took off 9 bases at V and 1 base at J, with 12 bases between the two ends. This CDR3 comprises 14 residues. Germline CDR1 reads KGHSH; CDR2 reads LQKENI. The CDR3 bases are TGTGCCAGTACTCGGGACGGGAACACCGGGGAGCTGTTTTTT. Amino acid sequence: CASTRDGNTGELFF.

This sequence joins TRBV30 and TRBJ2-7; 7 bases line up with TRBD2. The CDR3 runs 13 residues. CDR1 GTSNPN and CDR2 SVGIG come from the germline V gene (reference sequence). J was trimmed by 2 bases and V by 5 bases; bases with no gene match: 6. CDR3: CAWSGGWAYEQYF. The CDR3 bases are TGTGCCTGGTCGGGGGGTTGGGCCTACGAGCAGTACTTC.

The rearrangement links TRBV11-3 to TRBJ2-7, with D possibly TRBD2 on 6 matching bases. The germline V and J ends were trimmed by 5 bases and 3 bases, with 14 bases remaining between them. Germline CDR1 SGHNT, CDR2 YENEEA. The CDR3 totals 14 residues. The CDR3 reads CASSLTAGSYEQYF. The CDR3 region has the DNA TGTGCCAGCAGCCTAACGGCCGGGAGCTACGAGCAGTACTTC. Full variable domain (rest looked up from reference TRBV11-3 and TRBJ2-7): EAGVVQSPRYKIIEKKQPVAFWCNPISGHNTLYWYLQNLGQGPELLIRYENEEAVDDSQLPKDRFSAERLKGVDSTLKIQPAELGDSAVYLCASSLTAGSYEQYFGPGTRLTVT.

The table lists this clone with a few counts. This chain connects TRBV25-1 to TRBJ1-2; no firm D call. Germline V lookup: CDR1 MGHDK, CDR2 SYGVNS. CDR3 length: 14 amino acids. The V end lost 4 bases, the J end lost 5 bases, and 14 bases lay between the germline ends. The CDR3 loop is CASSGERHTYGYTF. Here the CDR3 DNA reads TGTGCCAGCAGTGGGGAAAGACACACTTATGGCTACACCTTC.

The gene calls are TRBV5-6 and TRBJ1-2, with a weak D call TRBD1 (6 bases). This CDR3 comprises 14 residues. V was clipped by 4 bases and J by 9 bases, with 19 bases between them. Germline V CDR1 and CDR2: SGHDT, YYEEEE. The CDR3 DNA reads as TGTGCCAGCAGCCCCGCTGACAGGCGTAAAAGCTACACCTTC. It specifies CASSPADRRKSYTF.

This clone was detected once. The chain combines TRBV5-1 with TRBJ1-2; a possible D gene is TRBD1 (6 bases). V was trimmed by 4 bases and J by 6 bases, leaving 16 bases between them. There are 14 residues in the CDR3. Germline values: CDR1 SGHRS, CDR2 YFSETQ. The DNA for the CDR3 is TGCGCCAGCAGCCCCGACCGTACAGGGAATGGCTACACCTTC. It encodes CASSPDRTGNGYTF. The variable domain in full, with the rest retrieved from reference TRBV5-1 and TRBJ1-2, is KAGVTQTPRYLIKTRGQQVTLSCSPISGHRSVSWYQQTPGQGLQFLFEYFSETQRNKGNFPGRFSGRQFSNSRSEMNVSTLELGDSALYLCASSPDRTGNGYTFGSGTRLTVV.

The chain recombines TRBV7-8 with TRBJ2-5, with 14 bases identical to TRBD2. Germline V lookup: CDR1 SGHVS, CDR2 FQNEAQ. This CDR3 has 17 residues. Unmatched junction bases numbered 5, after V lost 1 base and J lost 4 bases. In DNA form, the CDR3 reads TGTGCCAGCAGCTTAGGGGGACTAGCGGGAGTAAGAGAGACCCAGTACTTC. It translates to CASSLGGLAGVRETQYF. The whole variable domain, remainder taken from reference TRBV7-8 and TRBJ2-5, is GAGVSQSPRYKVAKRGQDVALRCDPISGHVSLFWYQQALGQGPEFLTYFQNEAQLDKSGLPSDRFFAERPEGSVSTLKIQRTQQEDSAVYLCASSLGGLAGVRETQYFGPGTRLLVL.

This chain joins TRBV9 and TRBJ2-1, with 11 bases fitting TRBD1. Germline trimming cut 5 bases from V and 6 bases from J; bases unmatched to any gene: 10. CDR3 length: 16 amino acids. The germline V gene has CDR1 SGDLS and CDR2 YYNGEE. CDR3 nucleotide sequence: TGTGCCAGCAGTACCAGACCAGGGACAGGGGGCAATGAGCAGTTCTTC. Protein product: CASSTRPGTGGNEQFF.

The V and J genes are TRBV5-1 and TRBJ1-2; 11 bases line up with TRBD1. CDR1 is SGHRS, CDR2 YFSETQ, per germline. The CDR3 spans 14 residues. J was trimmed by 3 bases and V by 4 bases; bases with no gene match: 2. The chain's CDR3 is CASSRDRGYYGYTF. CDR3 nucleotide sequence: TGCGCCAGCAGCCGGGACAGGGGGTACTATGGCTACACCTTC.

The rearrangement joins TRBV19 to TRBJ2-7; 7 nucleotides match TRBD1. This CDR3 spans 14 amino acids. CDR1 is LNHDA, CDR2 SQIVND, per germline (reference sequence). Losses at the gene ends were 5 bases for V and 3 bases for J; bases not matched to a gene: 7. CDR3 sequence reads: CASSLRTGDYEQYF. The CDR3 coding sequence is TGTGCCAGTAGTCTGCGGACAGGAGACTACGAGCAGTACTTC. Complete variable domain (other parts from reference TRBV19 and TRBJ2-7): DGGITQSPKYLFRKEGQNVTLSCEQNLNHDAMYWYRQDPGQGLRLIYYSQIVNDFQKGDIAEGYSVSREKKESFPLTVTSAQKNPTAFYLCASSLRTGDYEQYFGPGTRLTVT.

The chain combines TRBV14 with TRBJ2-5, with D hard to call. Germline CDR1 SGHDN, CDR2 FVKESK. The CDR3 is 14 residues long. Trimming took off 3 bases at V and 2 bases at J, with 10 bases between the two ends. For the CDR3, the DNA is TGTGCCAGCAGCCACAATGGGCTACAAGAGACCCAGTACTTC. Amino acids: CASSHNGLQETQYF.

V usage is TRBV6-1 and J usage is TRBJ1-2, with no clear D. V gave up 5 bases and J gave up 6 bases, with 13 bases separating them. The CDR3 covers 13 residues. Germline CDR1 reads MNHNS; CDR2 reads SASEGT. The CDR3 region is CASSQTAVNGYTF. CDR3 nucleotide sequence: TGTGCCAGCAGTCAAACAGCAGTAAATGGCTACACCTTC.

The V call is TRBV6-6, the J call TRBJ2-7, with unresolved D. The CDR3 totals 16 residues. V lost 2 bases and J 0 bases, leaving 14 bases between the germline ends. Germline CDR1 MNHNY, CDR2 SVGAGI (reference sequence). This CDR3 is CASSYAEQRSSYEQYF. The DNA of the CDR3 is TGTGCCAGCAGTTACGCAGAGCAGCGAAGCTCCTACGAGCAGTACTTC.

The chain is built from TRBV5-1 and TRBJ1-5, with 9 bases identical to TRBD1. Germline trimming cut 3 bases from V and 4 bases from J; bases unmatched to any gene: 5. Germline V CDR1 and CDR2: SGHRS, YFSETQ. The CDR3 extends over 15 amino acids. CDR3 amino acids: CASSSLTGGNQPQHF. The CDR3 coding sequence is TGCGCCAGCAGCTCCCTGACAGGGGGTAATCAGCCCCAGCATTTT.

CDR3 region: CASSQDPADTQYF. The CDR3 nucleotides read TGTGCCAGCAGCCAAGATCCGGCAGATACGCAGTATTTT. The chain links TRBV14 to TRBJ2-3; no clear D gene. Germline CDR1 SGHDN, CDR2 FVKESK. This CDR3 contains 13 residues. Deletions cut 0 bases from V and 4 bases from J, with 5 bases between.

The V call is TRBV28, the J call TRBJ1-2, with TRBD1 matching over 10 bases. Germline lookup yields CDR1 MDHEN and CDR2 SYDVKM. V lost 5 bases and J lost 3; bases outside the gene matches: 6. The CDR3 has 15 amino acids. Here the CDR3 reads CASSLGTGVDYGYTF. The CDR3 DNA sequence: TGTGCCAGCAGTCTGGGGACAGGGGTCGACTATGGCTACACCTTC.

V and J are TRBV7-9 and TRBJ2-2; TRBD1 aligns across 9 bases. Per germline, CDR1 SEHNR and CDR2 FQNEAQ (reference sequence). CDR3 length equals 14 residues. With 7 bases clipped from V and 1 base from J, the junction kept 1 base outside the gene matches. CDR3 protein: CASTGQGNTGELFF. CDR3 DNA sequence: TGTGCCAGCACGGGACAGGGGAACACCGGGGAGCTGTTTTTT. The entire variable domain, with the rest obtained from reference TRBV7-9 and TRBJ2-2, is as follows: DTGVSQNPRHKITKRGQNVTFRCDPISEHNRLYWYRQTLGQGPEFLTYFQNEAQLEKSRLLSDRFSAERPKGSFSTLEIQRTEQGDSAMYLCASTGQGNTGELFFGEGSRLTVL.

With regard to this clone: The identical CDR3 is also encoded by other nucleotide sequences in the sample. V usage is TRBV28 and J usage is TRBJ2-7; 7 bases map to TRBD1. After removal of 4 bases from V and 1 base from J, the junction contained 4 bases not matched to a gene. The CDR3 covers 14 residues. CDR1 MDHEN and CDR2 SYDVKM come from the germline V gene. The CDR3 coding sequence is TGTGCCAGCAGTTCGGGACAGCAATCCTACGAGCAGTACTTC. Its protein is CASSSGQQSYEQYF.

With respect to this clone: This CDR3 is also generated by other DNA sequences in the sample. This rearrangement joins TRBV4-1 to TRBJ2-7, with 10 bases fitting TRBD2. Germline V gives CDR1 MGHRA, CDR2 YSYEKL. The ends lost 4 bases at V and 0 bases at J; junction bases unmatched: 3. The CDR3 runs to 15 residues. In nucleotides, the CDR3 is TGCGCCAGCAGCCGGACTAGCGGTAGCTCCTACGAGCAGTACTTC. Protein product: CASSRTSGSSYEQYF.

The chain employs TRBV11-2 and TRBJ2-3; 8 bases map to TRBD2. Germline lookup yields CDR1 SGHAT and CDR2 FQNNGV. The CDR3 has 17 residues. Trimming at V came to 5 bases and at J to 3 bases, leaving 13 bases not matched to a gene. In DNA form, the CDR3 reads TGTGCCAGCAGCCCGCGGAAAGGCACTAGCGGTACAGATACGCAGTATTTT. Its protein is CASSPRKGTSGTDTQYF.

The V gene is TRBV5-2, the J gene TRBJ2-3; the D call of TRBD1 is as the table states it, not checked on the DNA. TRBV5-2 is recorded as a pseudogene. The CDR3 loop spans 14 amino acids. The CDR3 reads CASSPGHSTDTQYF. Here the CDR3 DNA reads TGTGCCAGCAGCCCGGGACACTCCACAGATACGCAGTATTTT.

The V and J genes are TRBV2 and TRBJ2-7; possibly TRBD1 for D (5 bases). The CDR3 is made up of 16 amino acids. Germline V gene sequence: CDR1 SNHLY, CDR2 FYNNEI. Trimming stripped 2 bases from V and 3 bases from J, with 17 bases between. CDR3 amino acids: CASSEFSETEFYEQYF. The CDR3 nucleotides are TGTGCCAGCAGTGAATTCTCCGAGACAGAGTTCTACGAGCAGTACTTC.

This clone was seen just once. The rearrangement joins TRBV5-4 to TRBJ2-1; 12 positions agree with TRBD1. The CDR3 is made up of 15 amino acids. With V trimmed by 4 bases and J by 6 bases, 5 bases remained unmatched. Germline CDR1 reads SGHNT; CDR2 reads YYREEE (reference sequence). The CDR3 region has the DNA TGTGCCAGCAGCCCGGGACAGGGGGCCGGCAATGAGCAGTTCTTC. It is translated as CASSPGQGAGNEQFF.

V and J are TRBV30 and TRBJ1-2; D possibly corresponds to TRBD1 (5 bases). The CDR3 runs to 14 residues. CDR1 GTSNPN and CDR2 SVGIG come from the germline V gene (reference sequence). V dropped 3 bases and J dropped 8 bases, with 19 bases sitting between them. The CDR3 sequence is CAWSPRAGKEGYTF. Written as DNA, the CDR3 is TGTGCCTGGAGCCCGCGGGCAGGGAAGGAAGGCTACACCTTC.

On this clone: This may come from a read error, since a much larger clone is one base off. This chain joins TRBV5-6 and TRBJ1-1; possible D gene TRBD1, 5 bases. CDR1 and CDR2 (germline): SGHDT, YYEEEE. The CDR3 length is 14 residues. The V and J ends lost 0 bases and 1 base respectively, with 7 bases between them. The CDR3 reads CASSLGQPNTEAFF. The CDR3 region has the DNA TGTGCCAGCAGCTTGGGACAGCCGAACACTGAAGCTTTCTTT.